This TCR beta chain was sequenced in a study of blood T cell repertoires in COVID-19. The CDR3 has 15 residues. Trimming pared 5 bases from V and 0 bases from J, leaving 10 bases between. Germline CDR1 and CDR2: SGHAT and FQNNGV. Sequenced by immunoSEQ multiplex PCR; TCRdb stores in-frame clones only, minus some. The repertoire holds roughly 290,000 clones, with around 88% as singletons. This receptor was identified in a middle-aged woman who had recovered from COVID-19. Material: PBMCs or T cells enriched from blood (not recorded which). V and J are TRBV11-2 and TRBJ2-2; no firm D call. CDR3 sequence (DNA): TGTGCCAGCAGCCCGACTGCCTCGAACACCGGGGAGCTGTTTTTT. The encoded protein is CASSPTASNTGELFF.